This T cell receptor (beta chain) was profiled in a study of cytomegalovirus exposure and HLA in healthy donors. Comment on this clone: What it binds is unknown.

Points from the study as a whole: Specificity for CMV antigens was confirmed in vitro for a few of the CMV-associated chains.

The CDR3 has 13 amino acids. Unmatched junction bases numbered 4, after V lost 6 bases and J lost 5 bases. CDR1 MNHEY and CDR2 SMNVEV come from the germline V gene (reference sequence). Clones were sequenced by immunoSEQ multiplex PCR, and TCRdb holds only the in-frame ones, with some missing. The sample carries approximately 57,000 clones, 90% to 95% recorded once. The chain couples TRBV27 to TRBJ2-7; 10 positions match TRBD1. This clonotype was sampled from a woman aged 18-30 years in good health and CMV-seronegative. Sequenced material: PBMCs. The CDR3 DNA reads as TGTGCCAGCAGACGGACAGGGGGTAACGAGCAGTACTTC. Amino acid sequence: CASRRTGGNEQYF.